Listed here are 5 T cell receptor beta chains from one sample, sequenced in a study of blood T cell repertoires in COVID-19. Generated by immunoSEQ multiplex PCR, the TCRdb table keeps only in-frame clones and is missing some. The sample shows under 130,000 clones, about 76% of them seen only once. The sequenced sample was peripheral blood. The origin of the receptors is a man of 80 years or more with acute or convalescent COVID-19.

This chain uses TRBV2 with TRBJ2-7; a weak D match, TRBD1 (5 bases). There are 14 residues in the CDR3. Germline V gene data show CDR1 as SNHLY and CDR2 as FYNNEI. Trimming removed 4 bases from V and 1 base from J, with 11 bases in between. In DNA, the CDR3 is TGTGCCAGCAGTGTTACAACAGGTTCCTACGAGCAGTACTTC. Translation gives CASSVTTGSYEQYF.

The V gene is TRBV29-1, the J gene TRBJ2-7; 8 bases map to TRBD1. The CDR3 has 16 amino acids. The V segment lost 1 base and the J segment 0 bases; nucleotides outside the gene matches: 8. Germline values: CDR1 SQVTM, CDR2 ANQGSEA. The DNA of the CDR3 is TGCAGCGTTGAAGCCTCCTCCGGGACAGGCTCCTACGAGCAGTACTTC. Its protein product is CSVEASSGTGSYEQYF.

V is TRBV14 and J is TRBJ1-5, with 7 bases matching TRBD1. The V and J ends lost 4 bases and 4 bases, in that order; junction bases with no gene match: 7. The CDR3 is made up of 15 amino acids. Germline V CDR1 and CDR2: SGHDN, FVKESK. This chain's CDR3 is CASSPTGSGNQPQHF. As DNA, the CDR3 is TGTGCCAGCAGCCCGACAGGGAGCGGTAATCAGCCCCAGCATTTT.

This CDR3 is CASSVNRGAEAFF. Here the CDR3 DNA reads TGCGCCAGCAGCGTGAACAGGGGGGCTGAAGCTTTCTTT. V usage is TRBV5-1 and J usage is TRBJ1-1; TRBD1 agrees at 8 bases. The germline CDR1 and CDR2 sequences are SGHRS and YFSETQ. This CDR3 contains 13 residues. J gave up 6 bases and V 4 bases, and 5 bases lay outside the gene matches.

The J gene is TRBJ1-4, the V gene TRBV29-1, with TRBD1 as a possible D gene (5 bases). This CDR3 is built from 14 residues. V lost 3 bases, J lost 7 bases, and 15 bases lay in between. The V gene's germline CDR1 is SQVTM and CDR2 ANQGSEA. The CDR3 DNA is TGCAGCGTTGAGGAGACAGCCTACCCTGAAAAACTGTTTTTT. Translation gives CSVEETAYPEKLFF.